The 12 T cell receptor beta chains below were found in one sample sequenced in a study of chemoradiotherapy in HPV16-positive cancers. Profiled with immunoSEQ multiplex PCR; TCRdb holds only in-frame clones, not every one. Here the sample spans some 1,300 clones, roughly 85% being singletons. The sequencing here drew on tumor tissue, taken from a patient who underwent chemoradiotherapy. These receptors all come from a human donor with HPV-associated anogenital cancer.

The V gene is TRBV7-3, the J gene TRBJ2-3, with D maybe TRBD2 (5 bases). V lost 0 bases and J lost 6, with 10 bases in between. Germline CDR1 and CDR2: SGHTA and FQGTGA. This CDR3 comprises 14 residues. This CDR3 reads CASSLTRSSDTQYF. The DNA for the CDR3 is TGTGCCAGCAGCTTAACGAGGTCTAGCGATACGCAGTATTTT.

The chain employs TRBV5-8 and TRBJ2-2; D possibly corresponds to TRBD2 (6 bases). CDR1 and CDR2 (germline): SGHTS, YDEGEE. V gave up 4 bases and J gave up 3 bases, with 10 bases separating them. The CDR3 has 14 amino acids. CDR3 loop: CASSTAGYTGELFF. CDR3 coding DNA: TGTGCCAGCAGCACCGCGGGGTACACCGGGGAGCTGTTTTTT.

The chain is built from TRBV14 and TRBJ1-1; D remains unclear. V lost 4 bases, J lost 0 bases, and 6 bases lay in between. Looked up from germline, CDR1 is SGHDN and CDR2 is FVKESK. The CDR3 consists of 13 residues. DNA of the CDR3: TGTGCCAGCAGCCCTTGGCTGAACACTGAAGCTTTCTTT. Its protein product is CASSPWLNTEAFF. The whole variable domain, remainder taken from reference TRBV14 and TRBJ1-1, is EAGVTQFPSHSVIEKGQTVTLRCDPISGHDNLYWYRRVMGKEIKFLLHFVKESKQDESGMPNNRFLAERTGGTYSTLKVQPAELEDSGVYFCASSPWLNTEAFFGQGTRLTVV.

This clone has a handful of counts. The CDR3 DNA reads as TGTGCCAGCGGGCAGGGCAACACTGAAGCTTTCTTT. Translated, it gives CASGQGNTEAFF. The rearrangement joins TRBV25-1 to TRBJ1-1; possibly TRBD1 for D (5 bases). Germline loops: CDR1 MGHDK, CDR2 SYGVNS. CDR3 length: 12 amino acids. V gave up 8 bases and J gave up 2 bases, with 9 bases separating them.

The chain carries TRBV9 and TRBJ2-5; D unclear. With 2 bases removed from V and 2 bases from J, the gap between germline ends came to 13 bases. CDR3 size: 15 residues. Germline V CDR1 and CDR2: SGDLS, YYNGEE. Here the CDR3 DNA reads TGTGCCAGCAGCGTGGCGTGGGATTTTCAAGAGACCCAGTACTTC. Amino acid sequence: CASSVAWDFQETQYF.

This chain uses TRBV9 with TRBJ2-2; TRBD1 aligns across 7 bases. V lost 3 bases, J lost 5 bases, and 4 bases stayed unmatched. CDR1 and CDR2 from the germline V gene are SGDLS and YYNGEE. The length of the CDR3 is 14 residues. The CDR3 reads CASSAGQFTGELFF. The DNA for the CDR3 is TGTGCCAGCAGCGCGGGACAGTTTACCGGGGAGCTGTTTTTT.

The chain has TRBV5-1 and TRBJ2-2; D remains ambiguous. Germline V CDR1 and CDR2: SGHRS, YFSETQ. Trimming stripped 7 bases from V and 1 base from J, with 11 bases between. The CDR3 is made up of 14 amino acids. CDR3 sequence: CASFTNRNTGELFF. In DNA form, the CDR3 reads TGCGCCAGCTTCACAAACAGGAACACCGGGGAGCTGTTTTTT.

The chain uses TRBV9 and TRBJ2-1; 11 nucleotides agree with TRBD2. The V and J ends lost 4 bases and 3 bases, in that order; junction bases with no gene match: 6. CDR3 length: 16 residues. Germline V gene sequence: CDR1 SGDLS, CDR2 YYNGEE. The CDR3 nucleotides read TGTGCCAGCAGCAACCTAGCGGGGGGCGGCTACAATGAGCAGTTCTTC. It is translated as CASSNLAGGGYNEQFF.

This chain uses TRBV28 with TRBJ1-1; a possible D gene is TRBD1 (6 bases). Germline-derived CDR1 and CDR2 are MDHEN and SYDVKM. V dropped 3 bases and J dropped 1 base, with 9 bases sitting between them. The CDR3 covers 14 residues. The DNA for the CDR3 is TGTGCCAGCAGTTTGGGACAACGGAACACTGAAGCTTTCTTT. This gives the protein CASSLGQRNTEAFF.

The J gene is TRBJ1-3, the V gene TRBV7-9, with TRBD1 matching over 12 bases. V gave up 6 bases and J gave up 3 bases; unmatched junction bases: 6. Germline assignment: CDR1 SEHNR and CDR2 FQNEAQ (reference sequence). The CDR3 loop spans 16 amino acids. The CDR3 DNA reads TGTGCCAGCAGACCCGGGACAGGGGGCTTTGGAAACACCATATATTTT. This encodes CASRPGTGGFGNTIYF.

The CDR3 DNA is TGTGCCAGCAGCTTGGCCTCAGGCGGACTAGCGGGGGGCGATACGCAGTATTTT. This encodes CASSLASGGLAGGDTQYF. The rearrangement uses TRBV5-4 and TRBJ2-3, with 14 bases matching TRBD2. CDR1 is SGHNT, CDR2 YYREEE, per germline (reference sequence). The CDR3 length is 18 residues. V shed 0 bases and J 6 bases; nucleotides not matched to a gene: 9.

The chain uses TRBV5-1 and TRBJ1-2; 12 bases match TRBD1. CDR1 is SGHRS, CDR2 YFSETQ, per germline. V shed 5 bases and J 3 bases; nucleotides not matched to a gene: 2. The CDR3 is 14 amino acids. In nucleotides, the CDR3 is TGCGCCAGCAGAGGGACAGGGGGCGACTATGGCTACACCTTC. Protein sequence: CASRGTGGDYGYTF.